Listed below are T cell receptor beta chains from one sample, sequenced in a study of CD8 T cells in Susac syndrome. TCRdb re-called the immunoSEQ multiplex PCR reads through MiXCR, storing one row per CDR3 protein. In the table there are about 160,000 distinct CDR3 sequences, 94% of which are singletons. Specimen: CD4+ T cells from PBMCs. The receptors here all came from a human donor with multiple sclerosis. Both conserved end residues are part of each CDR3. The D gene is left open where the match is weak. Part of the rows lack a size; the others show once, few, many or a class for expanded clones.

abundance,d_gene,v_gene,j_gene,CDR3nt,CDR3aa
.,TRBD2,TRBV29-1,TRBJ2-1,TGCAGCGTTGAGCCGGGACTAGTGCCTTTTTCCTACAATGAGCAGTTCTTC,CSVEPGLVPFSYNEQFF
.,.,TRBV5-8,TRBJ2-3,TGTGCCAGCAGCTGGACTGGCGGTATCACAGATACGCAGTATTTT,CASSWTGGITDTQYF
.,.,TRBV12-3/TRBV12-4,TRBJ2-1,TGTGCCAGCACCGATCAAAGAGGAGGCTCCTACAATGAGCAGTTCTTC,CASTDQRGGSYNEQFF
.,.,TRBV20-1,TRBJ2-2,TGCAGTGCTACCCACGGCGTAACCGGGGAGCTGTTTTTT,CSATHGVTGELFF
.,.,TRBV5-1,TRBJ2-7,TGCGCCAGCAGCCCATCAGGGACCTACGAGCAGTACTTC,CASSPSGTYEQYF
.,.,TRBV19,TRBJ2-5,TGTGCCAGCGGACGTCTCCCGGGAGACCAAGAGACCCAGTACTTC,CASGRLPGDQETQYF
once,TRBD1,TRBV30,TRBJ1-5,TGTGCCTGGAAGGGGCAGGGGGCGCGACAGCCCCAGCATTTT,CAWKGQGARQPQHF
.,TRBD2,TRBV29-1,TRBJ2-3,TGCAGCGTTAGGACTAGCGGGACAGATACGCAGTATTTT,CSVRTSGTDTQYF
once,.,TRBV18,TRBJ1-2,TGTGCCAGCTCACCGACAGACAGGGGCTACACCTTC,CASSPTDRGYTF
.,TRBD1,TRBV18,TRBJ2-4,TGTGCCAGCTCACCTCAGGACAGGCATACATTCCAGGGCTCAATTTACTTC,CASSPQDRHTFQGSIYF
.,.,TRBV20-1,TRBJ1-5,TGCAGTGCTAAACGGGGTATAGGGGACCCATGGCCCCAGCATTTT,CSAKRGIGDPWPQHF
.,.,TRBV10-3,TRBJ1-4,TGTGCCACCAACAGCCCCCAGAGTGAAAAACTGTTTTTT,CATNSPQSEKLFF
.,TRBD1,TRBV9,TRBJ2-7,TGTGCCAGCAGCCAACGGGACAGTTGGGCCCACTCCTACGAGCAGTACTTC,CASSQRDSWAHSYEQYF
.,.,TRBV12-3/TRBV12-4,TRBJ2-7,TGTGCCAGCAAGGGGACACAGACCTACGAGCAGTACTTC,CASKGTQTYEQYF
.,.,TRBV12-3/TRBV12-4,TRBJ2-5,TGTGCCAGCACTTGGGACTTATCCTCCGGGCAGACCCAGTACTTC,CASTWDLSSGQTQYF
.,.,TRBV27,TRBJ1-2,TGTGCCAGCAGTTTAAAGGGATGGGGCTATGGCTACACCTTC,CASSLKGWGYGYTF
.,TRBD1,TRBV28,TRBJ1-5,TGTGCCAGCAGCCACGACGCCGGACAGGGGGACTTATGGGATCAGCCCCAGCATTTT,CASSHDAGQGDLWDQPQHF
.,TRBD2,TRBV29-1,TRBJ2-5,TGCAGCGTTGCTTCGCGGTCGGGGCGGGAGGAGACCCAGTACTTC,CSVASRSGREETQYF
.,TRBD2,TRBV11-2,TRBJ2-7,TGTGCCAGCAGTTTAGGACTAGTGGACTACGAGCAGTACTTC,CASSLGLVDYEQYF
.,.,TRBV3-1,TRBJ1-2,TGTGCCAGCAGCCAATCCCAGACCTATGGCTACACCTTC,CASSQSQTYGYTF
.,.,TRBV6-1,TRBJ1-5,TGTGCCAGCAGTCAATCTCGAAAGGGCCACGACAATCAGCCCCAGCATTTT,CASSQSRKGHDNQPQHF
.,.,TRBV21-1,TRBJ1-5,TGTGCCAGCAGCGGCGGCCGGGGAGTAGGACAGCCCCAGCATTTT,CASSGGRGVGQPQHF
.,.,TRBV7-2,TRBJ2-5,TGTGCCAGCAGCCACCGGGACCGTAAAGAGACCCAGTACTTC,CASSHRDRKETQYF
.,.,TRBV20-1,TRBJ2-5,TGCAGTGCTTTGACTATCTCCCAAGAGACCCAGTACTTC,CSALTISQETQYF
.,TRBD1,TRBV18,TRBJ1-4,TGTGCCAGCTCGGCGGACAGGGGGCGGAATGAAAAACTGTTTTTT,CASSADRGRNEKLFF